These 21 T cell receptor beta chains were all obtained from the same sample, sequenced in a study of neoadjuvant anti-PD-1 for oral cavity cancer. Here immunoSEQ multiplex PCR was the method, and the copy in TCRdb shows in-frame clones only, minus some. In the table there are about 16,000 clones, 72% of which are singletons. The starting material was PBMCs, obtained before nivolumab (anti-PD-1) treatment. The receptors stem from a person between 35 and 79 years old with oral cavity squamous cell carcinoma.

The genes are TRBV11-2 and TRBJ2-2; no firm D call. The CDR3 has 13 residues. V was shortened by 0 bases and J by 7 bases, with 6 bases between the two germline ends. Looked up from germline, CDR1 is SGHAT and CDR2 is FQNNGV. The DNA for the CDR3 is TGTGCCAGCAGCTTAGAAGGAATCGGGGAGCTGTTTTTT. It specifies CASSLEGIGELFF.

The chain is built from TRBV4-1 and TRBJ2-7, with 12 bases that match TRBD2. The CDR3 consists of 14 residues. V lost 4 bases to trimming and J lost 3 bases; unmatched junction nucleotides: 1. From germline, CDR1 is MGHRA and CDR2 YSYEKL. CDR3 sequence: CASSRLAGVYEQYF. The CDR3 DNA reads TGCGCCAGCAGCCGACTAGCGGGAGTCTACGAGCAGTACTTC.

This sequence joins TRBV27 and TRBJ2-5; D is tentatively TRBD1 or TRBD2 (6 bases each). Germline CDR1 reads MNHEY; CDR2 reads SMNVEV (reference sequence). Trimming removed 5 bases at V and 5 bases at J, with 15 bases between. This CDR3 is 14 amino acids long. DNA for the CDR3: TGTGCCAGCAGTCCCCTAGGGGGGTTCGAGACCCAGTACTTC. Encoded protein: CASSPLGGFETQYF.

V and J are TRBV27 and TRBJ1-1; TRBD1 might be the D (5 bases). Per the germline V gene, CDR1 is MNHEY and CDR2 is SMNVEV (reference sequence). CDR3 size: 14 residues. The V end was cut by 2 bases, the J end by 1 base, with 8 bases between. The CDR3 here is CASSLRGRNTEAFF. The CDR3 bases are TGTGCCAGCAGTTTAAGGGGCAGGAACACTGAAGCTTTCTTT.

J is TRBJ2-2 and V is TRBV5-1; no clear D. The CDR3 loop spans 15 amino acids. Germline V CDR1 and CDR2: SGHRS, YFSETQ. Trimming removed 5 bases from V and 2 bases from J, with 13 bases in between. The CDR3 loop reads CASRGSRPNTGELFF. The DNA for the CDR3 is TGCGCCAGCAGGGGTAGCAGGCCCAACACCGGGGAGCTGTTTTTT.

The chain recombines TRBV5-6 with TRBJ1-1, with TRBD1 as a possible D gene (6 bases). The V end was cut by 2 bases, the J end by 1 base, with 18 bases between. CDR3 size: 17 residues. Germline V gene sequence: CDR1 SGHDT, CDR2 YYEEEE. CDR3 sequence (DNA): TGTGCCAGCAGCTTATCTTGGGAGGGGGACACGAACACTGAAGCTTTCTTT. It codes for CASSLSWEGDTNTEAFF.

The CDR3 DNA sequence: TGTGCTAGTGGTTTGCCTATCAAGGGGACTGAAGCTTTCTTT. Protein: CASGLPIKGTEAFF. The rearrangement uses TRBV12-5 and TRBJ1-1; D is perhaps TRBD1 (5 bases). Per the germline V gene, CDR1 is LGHNT and CDR2 is FRNRAP. This CDR3 is 14 amino acids long. Trimming pared 2 bases from V and 5 bases from J, leaving 12 bases between.

This chain joins TRBV6-1 and TRBJ2-5; 8 positions agree with TRBD1. This CDR3 contains 16 residues. The germline gives CDR1 MNHNS, CDR2 SASEGT. V lost 4 bases and J lost 5; bases outside the gene matches: 12. CDR3 sequence: CASSASPGGQRETQYF. CDR3 nucleotide sequence: TGTGCCAGCAGTGCGAGCCCAGGGGGCCAAAGGGAGACCCAGTACTTC.

The genes are TRBV6-6 and TRBJ1-3; D is possibly TRBD1 (6 bases). This CDR3 spans 15 amino acids. The germline V and J ends were trimmed by 4 bases and 7 bases, with 17 bases remaining between them. The germline CDR1 and CDR2 sequences are MNHNY and SVGAGI (reference sequence). In DNA form, the CDR3 reads TGTGCCAGCAGTTTGGCCGGGGGCTTCGGTAACACCATATATTTT. Its translation: CASSLAGGFGNTIYF.

This rearrangement joins TRBV5-1 to TRBJ1-6; D is uncertain. Germline assignment: CDR1 SGHRS and CDR2 YFSETQ. V was cut by 2 bases and J by 0 bases, with 9 bases left in between. This CDR3 region has 16 residues. The CDR3 nucleotides read TGCGCCAGCAGCTTTAAAGTAAGCTCCTATAATTCACCCCTCCACTTT. It specifies CASSFKVSSYNSPLHF.

This clone was found a few times. The genes are TRBV5-1 and TRBJ1-2; TRBD1 aligns across 7 bases. V gave up 0 bases and J gave up 4 bases; unmatched junction bases: 3. The germline V gene has CDR1 SGHRS and CDR2 YFSETQ. The CDR3 has 14 residues. CDR3 DNA sequence: TGCGCCAGCAGCTTGGAGGGACAGTCCTATGGCTACACCTTC. Translation: CASSLEGQSYGYTF. Based on the CDR3 plus reference TRBV5-1 and TRBJ1-2, the full variable domain is KAGVTQTPRYLIKTRGQQVTLSCSPISGHRSVSWYQQTPGQGLQFLFEYFSETQRNKGNFPGRFSGRQFSNSRSEMNVSTLELGDSALYLCASSLEGQSYGYTFGSGTRLTVV.

This clone has just one count. CDR3 residues: CASSPGTNQETQYF. DNA of the CDR3: TGCGCCAGCAGCCCCGGGACAAACCAAGAGACCCAGTACTTC. The chain uses TRBV5-1 and TRBJ2-5, with a possible D match to TRBD1 (6 bases). CDR3 size: 14 residues. V lost 4 bases and J lost 0, with 10 bases in between. Germline loops: CDR1 SGHRS, CDR2 YFSETQ.

This chain uses TRBV19 with TRBJ2-7; 7 nucleotides line up with TRBD2. The germline CDR1 and CDR2 sequences are LNHDA and SQIVND (reference sequence). CDR3 length: 15 residues. J was trimmed by 2 bases and V by 5 bases; bases with no gene match: 9. The CDR3 DNA reads TGTGCCAGTAGTTCCTCTGGACTAGTCGCCTACGAGCAGTACTTC. It encodes CASSSSGLVAYEQYF.

The J gene is TRBJ1-5, the V gene TRBV6-1, with D unclear. The V end lost 4 bases, the J end lost 5 bases, and 21 bases lay between the germline ends. The CDR3 has 17 amino acids. Per the germline V gene, CDR1 is MNHNS and CDR2 is SASEGT. The CDR3 nucleotides read TGTGCCAGCAGTGTATCTGGGGTTCCTCGGGATGATCAGCCCCAGCATTTT. This codes for CASSVSGVPRDDQPQHF.

This sequence joins TRBV2 and TRBJ1-1; D gene ambiguous. CDR3 length: 11 amino acids. Germline V lookup: CDR1 SNHLY, CDR2 FYNNEI. V lost 7 bases, J lost 5 bases, and 8 bases lay in between. Here the CDR3 DNA reads TGTGCCAGCAAAGTCTGGACTGAAGCTTTCTTT. The encoded protein is CASKVWTEAFF. Using reference TRBV2 and TRBJ1-1 for the parts outside the CDR3, the full variable domain is EPEVTQTPSHQVTQMGQEVILRCVPISNHLYFYWYRQILGQKVEFLVSFYNNEISEKSEIFDDQFSVERPDGSNFTLKIRSTKLEDSAMYFCASKVWTEAFFGQGTRLTVV.

V usage is TRBV29-1 and J usage is TRBJ2-1; D gene unclear. V was cut by 6 bases and J by 2 bases, with 8 bases left in between. The CDR3 has 12 amino acids. The germline V gene encodes CDR1 SQVTM and CDR2 ANQGSEA. As DNA, the CDR3 is TGCAGCGTGTCTTTAACCTACAATGAGCAGTTCTTC. As protein: CSVSLTYNEQFF.

The chain links TRBV4-1 to TRBJ1-1; a weak D match, TRBD1 (5 bases). CDR3 length: 14 residues. The ends were cut back, 5 bases at V and 0 bases at J, with 10 bases in the middle. Germline-derived CDR1 and CDR2 are MGHRA and YSYEKL. The CDR3 coding sequence is TGCGCCAGCAGCACACCGACAGTGAACACTGAAGCTTTCTTT. Its protein product is CASSTPTVNTEAFF.

The chain joins TRBV13 to TRBJ2-3; 8 nucleotides align to TRBD2. V shed 4 bases and J 7 bases; nucleotides not matched to a gene: 16. CDR3 length: 17 residues. The V gene's germline CDR1 is PRHDT and CDR2 FYEKMQ (reference sequence). This CDR3 reads CASSSMAWERGTYTQYF. The CDR3, as DNA: TGTGCCAGCAGCTCCATGGCCTGGGAGCGGGGGACGTATACGCAGTATTTT.

The chain uses TRBV2 and TRBJ1-5; no firm D call. Trimming removed 6 bases at V and 5 bases at J, with 8 bases between. Germline CDR1 is SNHLY and CDR2 is FYNNEI. The CDR3 is made up of 12 amino acids. CDR3 sequence: CASRRWDQPQHF. The CDR3 nucleotides read TGTGCCAGCAGAAGGTGGGATCAGCCCCAGCATTTT.

V and J are TRBV27 and TRBJ2-3; TRBD2 might be the D (5 bases). CDR1 and CDR2 from the germline V gene are MNHEY and SMNVEV (reference sequence). The CDR3 contains 14 residues. With 6 bases removed from V and 0 bases from J, the gap between germline ends came to 10 bases. For the CDR3, the DNA is TGTGCCAGCAGACACGAGGGTAGCACAGATACGCAGTATTTT. Its protein product is CASRHEGSTDTQYF.

The chain links TRBV5-1 to TRBJ2-5; TRBD2 is a possible D gene (6 bases). The CDR3 totals 15 residues. The germline gives CDR1 SGHRS, CDR2 YFSETQ. V lost 3 bases to trimming and J lost 2 bases, with 14 bases between them. The CDR3: CASSSTGANQETQYF. In nucleotides, the CDR3 is TGCGCCAGCAGCTCAACGGGAGCGAATCAAGAGACCCAGTACTTC.